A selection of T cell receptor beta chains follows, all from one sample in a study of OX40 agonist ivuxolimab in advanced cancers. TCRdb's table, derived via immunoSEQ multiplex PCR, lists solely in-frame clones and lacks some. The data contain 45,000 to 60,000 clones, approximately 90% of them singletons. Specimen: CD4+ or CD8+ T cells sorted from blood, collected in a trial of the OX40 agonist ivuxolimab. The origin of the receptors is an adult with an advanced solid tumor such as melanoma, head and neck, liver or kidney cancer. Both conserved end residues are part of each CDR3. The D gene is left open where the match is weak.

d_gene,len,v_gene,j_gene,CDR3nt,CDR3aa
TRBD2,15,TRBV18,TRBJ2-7,TGTGCCAGCTCAGAACGGGGGGGGATAACCTACGAGCAGTACTTC,CASSERGGITYEQYF
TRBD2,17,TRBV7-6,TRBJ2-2,TGTGCCAGCAGCGCGTCGAGCGGGATAAGAAGAGCCGGGGAGCTGTTTTTT,CASSASSGIRRAGELFF
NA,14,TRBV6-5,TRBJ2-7,TGTGCCAGCAGTTACTCGAGGGGGTCCTACGAGCAGTACTTC,CASSYSRGSYEQYF
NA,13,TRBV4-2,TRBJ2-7,TGTGCCAGCAGTTTGGGGAGTGCCCACGAGCAGTACTTC,CASSLGSAHEQYF
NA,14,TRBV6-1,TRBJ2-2,TGTGCCAGCAGTGTAACGACAGTCACCGGGGAGCTGTTTTTT,CASSVTTVTGELFF
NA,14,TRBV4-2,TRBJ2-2,TGTGCCAGCAGCTCTGGGCGGGACACCGGGGAGCTGTTTTTT,CASSSGRDTGELFF
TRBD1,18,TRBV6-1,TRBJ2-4,TGTGCCAGCAGTGAGATACCGGGACAGGGTAGAACCAAAAACATTCAGTACTTC,CASSEIPGQGRTKNIQYF
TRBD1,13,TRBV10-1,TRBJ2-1,TGCGCCAGCAGCCCATACAGGGGAAATGAGCAGTTCTTC,CASSPYRGNEQFF
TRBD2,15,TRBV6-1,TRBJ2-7,TGTGCCAGCAGTGGGGTGGGAGGGAGCTCCTACGAGCAGTACTTC,CASSGVGGSSYEQYF
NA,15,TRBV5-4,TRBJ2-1,TGTGCCAGCAGCTTGACCAGTAGCTCCTACAATGAGCAGTTCTTC,CASSLTSSSYNEQFF